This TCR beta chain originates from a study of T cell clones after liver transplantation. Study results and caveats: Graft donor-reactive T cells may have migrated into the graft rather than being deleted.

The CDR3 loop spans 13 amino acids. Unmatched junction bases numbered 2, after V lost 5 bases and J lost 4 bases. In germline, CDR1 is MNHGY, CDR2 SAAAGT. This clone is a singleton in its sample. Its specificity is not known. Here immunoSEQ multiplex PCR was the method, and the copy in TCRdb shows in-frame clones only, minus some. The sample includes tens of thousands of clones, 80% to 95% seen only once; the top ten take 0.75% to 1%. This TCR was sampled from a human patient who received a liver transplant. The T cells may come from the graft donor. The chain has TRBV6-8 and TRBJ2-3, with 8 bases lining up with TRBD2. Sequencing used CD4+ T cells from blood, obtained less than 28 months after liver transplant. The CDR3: CASSSGSADTQYF. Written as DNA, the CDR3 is TGTGCCAGCAGTAGCGGGAGCGCAGATACGCAGTATTTT.